This T cell receptor beta chain comes out of a study of CD8 T cells in ankylosing spondylitis. Findings of the study overall: Some motif variants were previously reported in reactive arthritis synovial fluid and blood.

This clonotype was seen repeatedly, ten times or more. Its antigen is undetermined. Researchers built TCR beta libraries using quantitative 5'-RACE with molecular barcodes. TCRdb re-called the 5' RACE reads with MiXCR, one entry per CDR3 protein. The table includes 150,000 to 200,000 distinct CDR3 sequences, 15% to 20% detected once. The sequenced sample consisted of blood, either unsorted or a sorted T cell fraction (not recorded which). This receptor was identified in a male donor with ankylosing spondylitis or in good health (not recorded which).

The CDR3: CASSEFRNYGYTF. DNA of the CDR3: TGTGCCAGCAGTGAATTCAGAAACTATGGCTACACCTTC. The rearrangement uses TRBV6-1 and TRBJ1-2, with D uncertain. CDR3 length equals 13 residues. The V gene's germline CDR1 is MNHNS and CDR2 SASEGT. With 2 bases removed from V and 2 bases from J, the gap between germline ends came to 6 bases.